Below are 8 T cell receptor beta chains sequenced from a single sample in a study of blood T cell repertoires in COVID-19. Sequencing used immunoSEQ multiplex PCR; TCRdb keeps in-frame clones, though not all of them. The sample has about 56,000 clones; under 90% are singletons. The sequencing input was peripheral blood. These receptors all come from a woman of 80 years or more with acute or convalescent COVID-19.

The V gene is TRBV5-4, the J gene TRBJ1-1; D not resolved. Trimming removed 4 bases from V and 7 bases from J, with 14 bases in between. Germline lookup yields CDR1 SGHNT and CDR2 YYREEE (reference sequence). This CDR3 region has 13 residues. Here the CDR3 DNA reads TGTGCCAGCAGCGGATGGACCGGAGGTGAAGCTTTCTTT. Amino acids: CASSGWTGGEAFF. Full variable domain (remainder filled in from reference TRBV5-4 and TRBJ1-1): ETGVTQSPTHLIKTRGQQVTLRCSSQSGHNTVSWYQQALGQGPQFIFQYYREEENGRGNFPPRFSGLQFPNYSSELNVNALELDDSALYLCASSGWTGGEAFFGQGTRLTVV.

This clone has more than one count but fewer than ten. V and J are TRBV3-1 (or the pseudogene TRBV3-2) and TRBJ1-1, with 7 bases identical to TRBD1. Germline CDR1 and CDR2: LGHDT and YNNKEL (reference sequence). The CDR3 has 13 residues. The J segment lost 8 bases and the V segment lost 1 base, leaving 4 bases of the junction unmatched. The DNA for the CDR3 is TGTGCCAGCAGCCAAGTACAGGGGTTCGAAGCTTTCTTT. Translated, it gives CASSQVQGFEAFF.

The rearrangement links TRBV19 to TRBJ1-4; D ambiguous. The CDR3 covers 16 residues. Between the trimmed V and J ends, which lost 1 base and 6 bases, there was a span of 15 bases. Germline CDR1 reads LNHDA; CDR2 reads SQIVND (reference sequence). The chain's CDR3 is CASSIALRPTDEKLFF. The CDR3 nucleotides read TGTGCCAGTAGTATAGCCCTCCGCCCCACTGATGAAAAACTGTTTTTT.

This clone was seen once. V gene TRBV6-5 combines with J gene TRBJ1-5, with D perhaps TRBD1 (6 bases). V lost 5 bases and J 2 bases, leaving 13 bases between the germline ends. There are 15 residues in the CDR3. Germline V CDR1 and CDR2: MNHEY, SVGAGI. The CDR3 spells CASSPPGQRNQPQHF. CDR3 bases: TGTGCCAGCAGTCCACCGGGACAACGCAATCAGCCCCAGCATTTT.

The chain links TRBV7-8 to TRBJ1-6, with 7 bases fitting TRBD1. Germline CDR1 SGHVS, CDR2 FQNEAQ. The CDR3 is made up of 17 amino acids. The V segment lost 2 bases and the J segment 1 base; nucleotides outside the gene matches: 5. The CDR3 DNA is TGTGCCAGCAGCTTAAGGGACAGCCGATCCTATAATTCACCCCTCCACTTT. It yields the protein CASSLRDSRSYNSPLHF.

The gene calls are TRBV15 and TRBJ1-1, with D tentatively TRBD1 (6 bases). Germline assignment: CDR1 LNHNV and CDR2 YYDKDF (reference sequence). The V and J ends lost 6 bases and 1 base respectively, with 12 bases between them. The CDR3 is 14 amino acids. CDR3 nucleotide sequence: TGTGCCACCAGTCAGGGGATTAAGAACACTGAAGCTTTCTTT. It yields the protein CATSQGIKNTEAFF.

The chain is built from TRBV3-1 (or the pseudogene TRBV3-2) and TRBJ2-4; tentatively, D is TRBD2 (6 bases). Germline CDR1 LGHDT, CDR2 YNNKEL (reference sequence). The V end lost 3 bases, the J end lost 1 base, and 10 bases lay between the germline ends. CDR3 length equals 15 residues. CDR3 in amino acids: CASSQTRGAKNIQYF. The CDR3 coding sequence is TGTGCCAGCAGCCAGACCCGGGGGGCCAAAAACATTCAGTACTTC.

This chain connects TRBV3-1 (or the pseudogene TRBV3-2) to TRBJ1-4; TRBD1 is a possible D gene (6 bases). Germline V lookup: CDR1 LGHDT, CDR2 YNNKEL (reference sequence). This CDR3 spans 14 amino acids. V lost 1 base, J lost 10 bases, and 13 bases lay in between. CDR3 nucleotide sequence: TGTGCCAGCAGCCAAGCAGGGGTAGGGGGAAAACTGTTTTTT. This gives the protein CASSQAGVGGKLFF.